This entry lists 7 T cell receptor beta chains sequenced from one sample in a study of blood T cells in healthy people across ages. Alongside a J-beta primer mix, a sample-barcoded 5' primer served in a second PCR lasting 7 to 11 cycles. One entry per CDR3 protein, called by TCRdb with MiXCR from the 5' RACE reads. The sample shows hundreds of thousands of distinct CDR3 sequences, 40% to 50% of them seen only once. Sequences were obtained from blood. The receptors shown here come from a man between 60 and 70 years old in good health.

This chain connects TRBV6-5 to TRBJ2-5, with a possible D match to TRBD2 (6 bases). Germline V CDR1 and CDR2: MNHEY, SVGAGI. There are 13 residues in the CDR3. V dropped 6 bases and J dropped 2 bases, with 10 bases sitting between them. This CDR3 is CASRRGTQETQYF. CDR3 bases: TGTGCCAGCAGACGGGGGACTCAAGAGACCCAGTACTTC.

The J gene is TRBJ2-4, the V gene TRBV10-3; tentative D call: TRBD2 (5 bases). The end of the DNA aligns better with TRBJ2-7, so the J call may be wrong. Germline V gene data show CDR1 as ENHRY and CDR2 as SYGVKD. The CDR3 loop spans 13 amino acids. CDR3 DNA: TGTGCCACAGGCCAGAGGGTTTTGTACGAGCAGTACTTC. The encoded protein is CATGQRVLYEQYF.

The V call is TRBV7-2, the J call TRBJ1-5, with D possibly TRBD1 on 6 matching bases. Germline V gives CDR1 SGHTA, CDR2 FQGNSA. Trimming removed 8 bases from V and 9 bases from J, with 20 bases in between. This CDR3 spans 14 amino acids. The CDR3 coding sequence is TGTGCCAGCCAAGGCACGGGGGCGGGAGTGCCCCAGCATTTT. Residues: CASQGTGAGVPQHF.

V and J are TRBV7-2 and TRBJ1-6; a possible D gene is TRBD1 (5 bases). The CDR3 runs to 13 residues. The V end lost 8 bases, the J end lost 8 bases, and 13 bases lay between the germline ends. CDR1 and CDR2 (germline): SGHTA, FQGNSA. The CDR3 region is CASGPDTDSPLHF. As DNA, the CDR3 is TGTGCCAGCGGCCCGGACACTGATTCACCCCTCCACTTT.

The chain uses TRBV12-3 or TRBV12-4 and TRBJ2-2; 11 positions agree with TRBD1. This CDR3 is built from 15 residues. V trimming: 10 bases; J trimming: 4 bases; junction bases outside the gene matches: 8. CDR3 in DNA: TGTGCCACTAAACCGGGACAGGGGGGCACCGGGGAGCTGTTTTTT. Its protein product is CATKPGQGGTGELFF.

The J gene is TRBJ2-2, the V gene TRBV6-6, with 7 bases lining up with TRBD2. Unmatched junction bases numbered 8, after V lost 10 bases and J lost 0 bases. CDR1 is MNHNY and CDR2 is SVGAGI in the germline V gene (reference sequence). The CDR3 is 15 residues long. The DNA for the CDR3 is TGTGCCACTAACCGGGGGGTCGCGAACACCGGGGAGCTGTTTTTT. It is translated as CATNRGVANTGELFF.

The chain carries TRBV20-1 and TRBJ2-5, with 10 nucleotides matching TRBD2. Trimming at V came to 1 base and at J to 1 base, leaving 6 bases not matched to a gene. This CDR3 has 16 residues. Germline values: CDR1 DFQATT, CDR2 SNEGSKA (reference sequence). The CDR3: CSARGGLAVAQETQYF. In DNA form, the CDR3 reads TGCAGTGCTAGAGGTGGACTAGCGGTTGCCCAAGAGACCCAGTACTTC.